A single sample is the source of the 20 T cell receptor beta chains below, sequenced in a study of graft-versus-host responses after intestinal transplantation (dated by TCRdb to the early 2020s). Library generation was performed with the immunoSEQ multiplex PCR assay. Here the immuneACCESS table is served through TCRdb, limited to in-frame sequences with V and J called. Missing clones are a known gap in these copies; in checked studies unresolved V genes cover under half, and the rest lacks a known reason. The sample contains about 98,000 clones, about 82% of them found a single time. Under 1.5% of the sample is taken by the ten largest. The sample was PBMCs, taken 255 days after intestinal transplant. These receptors came from a human patient who received an intestinal transplant, so some T cells may come from the graft donor.

The chain carries TRBV6-5 and TRBJ2-3; 12 bases map to TRBD2. The CDR3 loop spans 16 amino acids. CDR1 is MNHEY, CDR2 SVGAGI, per germline. The V and J ends lost 0 bases and 6 bases, in that order; junction bases with no gene match: 4. The chain's CDR3 is CASSYSTSGGPDTQYF. CDR3 nucleotides: TGTGCCAGCAGTTACTCTACTAGCGGGGGGCCCGATACGCAGTATTTT.

The chain combines TRBV6-4 with TRBJ2-1, with TRBD2 matching over 8 bases. Germline V gives CDR1 MRHNA, CDR2 SNTAGT. The V segment lost 6 bases and the J segment 4 bases; nucleotides outside the gene matches: 8. This CDR3 region has 15 residues. The CDR3 here is CASSAGSGTYNEQFF. CDR3 sequence (DNA): TGTGCCAGCAGCGCAGGTAGCGGGACATACAATGAGCAGTTCTTC.

This sequence joins TRBV19 and TRBJ2-1; 10 bases map to TRBD2. The CDR3 length is 13 residues. The germline gives CDR1 LNHDA, CDR2 SQIVND (reference sequence). Trimming at V came to 8 bases and at J to 5 bases, leaving 3 bases not matched to a gene. In DNA form, the CDR3 reads TGTGCCAGTGGGACTAGCGATAACAATGAGCAGTTCTTC. This sequence encodes CASGTSDNNEQFF.

CDR3 in amino acids: CASSQDENQETQYF. The CDR3 region has the DNA TGCGCCAGCAGCCAAGATGAGAACCAAGAGACCCAGTACTTC. The chain couples TRBV4-3 to TRBJ2-5; D is undetermined. Trimming pared 0 bases from V and 0 bases from J, leaving 5 bases between. This CDR3 has 14 residues. The germline V gene has CDR1 LGHNA and CDR2 YSLEER.

The chain carries TRBV19 and TRBJ1-4; no definite D call. This CDR3 is 13 amino acids long. Looked up from germline, CDR1 is LNHDA and CDR2 is SQIVND (reference sequence). Between the trimmed V and J ends, which lost 7 bases and 8 bases, there was a span of 14 bases. The CDR3 sequence is CASTRSQGEKLFF. The CDR3 DNA reads as TGTGCCAGTACTCGGAGCCAAGGGGAAAAACTGTTTTTT.

The chain couples TRBV30 to TRBJ1-2; no firm D call. The V end lost 1 base, the J end lost 1 base, and 7 bases lay between the germline ends. Germline-derived CDR1 and CDR2 are GTSNPN and SVGIG (reference sequence). This CDR3 has 13 amino acids. This CDR3 reads CAWSDGYNYGYTF. CDR3 nucleotide sequence: TGTGCCTGGAGTGACGGGTATAACTATGGCTACACCTTC.

The J gene is TRBJ1-1, the V gene TRBV5-1, with 9 nucleotides matching TRBD1. Germline loops: CDR1 SGHRS, CDR2 YFSETQ. This CDR3 is 16 amino acids long. J was trimmed by 0 bases and V by 2 bases; bases with no gene match: 5. CDR3 in amino acids: CASSFVTGGMNTEAFF. DNA of the CDR3: TGCGCCAGCAGCTTCGTGACAGGGGGTATGAACACTGAAGCTTTCTTT. Based on the CDR3 plus reference TRBV5-1 and TRBJ1-1, the full variable domain is KAGVTQTPRYLIKTRGQQVTLSCSPISGHRSVSWYQQTPGQGLQFLFEYFSETQRNKGNFPGRFSGRQFSNSRSEMNVSTLELGDSALYLCASSFVTGGMNTEAFFGQGTRLTVV.

The rearrangement links TRBV9 to TRBJ1-1; no firm D call. V lost 0 bases and J lost 4, with 22 bases in between. The CDR3 consists of 18 residues. Germline V gives CDR1 SGDLS, CDR2 YYNGEE. The CDR3, as DNA: TGTGCCAGCAGCGTAGGCCCCCAGGCGAGCGGAGGAGTCACTGAAGCTTTCTTT. Its translation is CASSVGPQASGGVTEAFF.

The CDR3 DNA is TGCGCCAGCAGCCTACAGGGGGCCCCTACGGACGAGCAGTACTTC. Translation gives CASSLQGAPTDEQYF. The chain couples TRBV4-1 to TRBJ2-7; 9 nucleotides align to TRBD1. The V gene end was trimmed by 4 bases and the J gene end by 5 bases; junction bases not matched to a gene: 9. The CDR3 runs 15 residues. CDR1 is MGHRA and CDR2 is YSYEKL in the germline V gene.

The CDR3 sequence: CASRAMTGRNSPLHF. The CDR3 DNA reads as TGTGCCAGCAGGGCTATGACAGGGCGGAATTCACCCCTCCACTTT. The V and J genes are TRBV6-5 and TRBJ1-6; TRBD1 agrees at 7 bases. V dropped 6 bases and J dropped 7; count of bases not matched to a gene: 9. CDR3 length equals 15 residues. Germline loops: CDR1 MNHEY, CDR2 SVGAGI.

About this clone: At the DNA level, this CDR3 is encoded by other sequences in the same sample as well. The rearrangement uses TRBV4-1 and TRBJ2-7, with D perhaps matching TRBD1 (8 bases). The CDR3 consists of 15 residues. Germline V lookup: CDR1 MGHRA, CDR2 YSYEKL. Trimming left V 5 bases short and J 3 bases short, with 17 bases between. CDR3 nucleotide sequence: TGCGCCAGCAGCGTCGGACAGGGAGGGGGCTACGAGCAGTACGTC. Its protein is CASSVGQGGGYEQYV.

The V and J genes are TRBV5-1 and TRBJ1-6; D unclear. The CDR3 has 14 amino acids. Trimming took 1 base from V and 10 from J, leaving 12 bases between them. Germline V gene data show CDR1 as SGHRS and CDR2 as YFSETQ. The CDR3 DNA reads TGCGCCAGCAGCTTGTTGGTGGATGGCTCACCCCTCCACTTT. Encoded protein: CASSLLVDGSPLHF.

The V call is TRBV10-3, the J call TRBJ2-2; D is unresolved. The germline gives CDR1 ENHRY, CDR2 SYGVKD. The CDR3 consists of 15 residues. Trimming cost V 2 bases and J 1 base, with 8 bases left between them. This chain's CDR3 is CAISERRLNTGELFF. The CDR3 DNA follows: TGTGCCATCAGTGAGAGACGGTTGAACACCGGGGAGCTGTTTTTT.

The gene calls are TRBV6-4 and TRBJ2-3, with no clear D. The CDR3 has 12 residues. V lost 0 bases and J 6 bases, leaving 4 bases between the germline ends. Germline CDR1 MRHNA, CDR2 SNTAGT. CDR3 sequence: CASSDSGDTQYF. The CDR3 DNA reads TGTGCCAGCAGTGACTCAGGGGATACGCAGTATTTT.

The V gene is TRBV6-5, the J gene TRBJ1-5; D is uncertain. V lost 6 bases, J lost 0 bases, and 12 bases lay in between. Germline CDR1 reads MNHEY; CDR2 reads SVGAGI. The CDR3 is 15 amino acids. CDR3 region: CASSPRVGSNQPQHF. The CDR3, as DNA: TGTGCCAGCAGCCCTCGGGTCGGTAGCAATCAGCCCCAGCATTTT.

This chain uses TRBV29-1 with TRBJ2-7; TRBD1 matches at 7 bases. This CDR3 has 13 residues. Looked up from germline, CDR1 is SQVTM and CDR2 is ANQGSEA. V dropped 6 bases and J dropped 6; count of bases not matched to a gene: 11. The CDR3 DNA is TGCAGCGTCCGGGACAGATGGCCAACCGAGCAGTACTTC. Translating gives CSVRDRWPTEQYF.

The chain carries TRBV30 and TRBJ1-4, with 8 bases aligning to TRBD1. V lost 0 bases and J lost 6; bases outside the gene matches: 3. CDR1 is GTSNPN, CDR2 SVGIG, per germline (reference sequence). CDR3 length: 14 residues. In DNA form, the CDR3 reads TGTGCCTGGAGTGTATCAGGGGGCGATGAAAAACTGTTTTTT. Translating gives CAWSVSGGDEKLFF.

In nucleotides, the CDR3 is TGCGCCAGCAGCCAAGATGAGTTTTCCCGAGAGACCCAGTACTTC. Translating it yields CASSQDEFSRETQYF. The rearrangement links TRBV4-1 to TRBJ2-5; D gene uncertain. Germline V gene sequence: CDR1 MGHRA, CDR2 YSYEKL. Trimming stripped 0 bases from V and 4 bases from J, with 12 bases between. The CDR3 totals 15 residues.

This clone was seen a handful of times. This rearrangement joins TRBV7-9 to TRBJ1-1, with D unclear. The CDR3 sequence is 14 residues long. The germline V gene encodes CDR1 SEHNR and CDR2 FQNEAQ (reference sequence). Trimming removed 5 bases from V and 4 bases from J, with 14 bases in between. The chain's CDR3 is CASSPPGEVTEAFF. CDR3 sequence (DNA): TGTGCCAGCAGCCCCCCTGGAGAAGTCACTGAAGCTTTCTTT.

This clone was observed once. The genes are TRBV7-3 and TRBJ2-5, with 9 bases identical to TRBD2. With 2 bases clipped from V and 0 bases from J, the junction kept 7 bases outside the gene matches. In germline, CDR1 is SGHTA, CDR2 FQGTGA. This CDR3 comprises 17 residues. CDR3: CASSLWLAGLYQETQYF. For the CDR3, the DNA is TGTGCCAGCAGCTTATGGCTAGCGGGGTTATACCAAGAGACCCAGTACTTC.